This TCR beta chain emerged from a study of CD4 and CD8 cells across lung adenocarcinoma regions. TCRdb re-called the PCR reads with MiXCR, one entry per CDR3 protein. The repertoire holds some 20,000 distinct CDR3 sequences, with less than 70% as singletons. V shed 9 bases and J shed 8 bases, with 25 bases lying between them. The CDR3 contains 15 residues. In germline, CDR1 is MNHEY, CDR2 SMNVEV (reference sequence). Localized lung adenocarcinoma, a non-small cell lung cancer, affected the donors. The sample was CD8+ T cells from the center of a lung tumor. This clonotype was obtained from a female donor with lung adenocarcinoma. The CD4 and CD8 labels of this study may be unreliable. The genes are TRBV27 and TRBJ2-5; the D gene could be TRBD1 or TRBD2 (6 bases each). The CDR3 DNA reads as TGTGCCAGGGGGCACGGGGGCCGAGTCCCAGATACCCAGTACTTC. Its protein product is CARGHGGRVPDTQYF.